The present T cell receptor (beta chain) was sequenced within a study of siplizumab effects on memory and regulatory T cells. A remark on this clone: The antigen is not known.

Per individual sample, some 10^5 TCR templates were assayed. Assay used: immunoSEQ multiplex PCR; TCRdb lists only in-frame clones, some missing. In the table there are about 69,000 clones, around nine tenths of which are singletons. This CDR3 is built from 11 residues. V shed 1 base and J shed 8 bases, with 6 bases lying between them. CDR1 and CDR2 (germline): DFQATT, SNEGSKA (reference sequence). Study conclusions and caveats: Siplizumab significantly lowered the alloreactive sequences that could be traced to unstimulated CD4+ memory cells. It was not possible to assign a naive or memory phenotype to roughly 80-97% of proliferating CD4+ or CD8+ clones. Proliferating siplizumab-culture Tregs lacked confirmation of suppressive function.

The source is a human donor in good health. Sequenced material: Tregs sorted from blood. The chain is built from TRBV20-1 and TRBJ2-1, with D unclear. The CDR3 DNA reads as TGCAGTGCTAGAGGCGCGTATGAGCAGTTCTTC. Its protein product is CSARGAYEQFF.